The clone carrying this T cell receptor (beta chain) was counted many times. Its specificity is unknown. From the 5' RACE reads, TCRdb called clonotypes with MiXCR, one entry per CDR3 protein. This sample yields 150,000 to 200,000 distinct CDR3 sequences, of which approximately 18% are seen a single time; around 4.7% belongs to the top ten. The data were obtained in a study of CD8 T cells in ankylosing spondylitis. Findings and caveats of the study: The disease-linked clones had a CD8+ phenotype and low blood frequencies. A motif of fewer than ten highly homologous TCR beta variants was seen as apparently characteristic of ankylosing spondylitis blood.

The CDR3 loop spans 12 amino acids. Germline loops: CDR1 GTSNPN, CDR2 SVGIG (reference sequence). Trimming left V 4 bases short and J 6 bases short, with 11 bases between. The specimen was blood, either unsorted or a sorted T cell fraction (not recorded which). The sequence was collected from a male donor aged 5-30 years with ankylosing spondylitis or in good health (not recorded which). The gene calls are TRBV30 and TRBJ2-3, with a tentative D call TRBD2 (5 bases). The CDR3 region has the DNA TGTGCCTGGACCTCATCGGGGGATACGCAGTATTTT. Translating gives CAWTSSGDTQYF.